This paragraph covers one T cell receptor beta chain sequence. No antigen is known for it. The CDR3 length is 15 residues. Germline CDR1 and CDR2: MDHEN and SYDVKM. The V end lost 6 bases, the J end lost 0 bases, and 15 bases lay between the germline ends. The data were obtained in a study of shared clonotypes between healthy human individuals. For the study at large: A donor's plate count was three for CD4 naive and three for CD4 memory; CD8 naive had two and CD8 memory one. The study's findings and limits: Tissues were not sampled, only blood, and their repertoires likely differ. Naive subsets, compared against memory subsets, generally had larger estimated richness values.

Using immunoSEQ multiplex PCR, the repertoire was profiled, and TCRdb retains in-frame clones only, with some absent. The table has hundreds of thousands of clones, approximately 97% seen once. The receptor comes from a woman in her 30s in good health. Sequencing was carried out using naive CD4+ T cells sorted from blood. Documented subset: CD45RA+ positively selected. The chain has TRBV28 and TRBJ2-7; the D gene is possibly TRBD1 (6 bases). CDR3 DNA: TGTGCCAGCAGCCCACAGGGTTTTGGCTCCTACGAGCAGTACTTC. Its translation: CASSPQGFGSYEQYF.